Only a few counts were recorded for the clone carrying this T cell receptor (beta chain). Then a second PCR, running about 6 to 12 cycles, was carried out with a sample-barcoded 5' primer and a J-beta primer mix. TCRdb used MiXCR to reprocess the 5' RACE reads, holding one entry per CDR3 protein. Of approximately 320,000 distinct CDR3 sequences listed, roughly 26% are singletons. V shed 4 bases and J 2 bases; nucleotides not matched to a gene: 7. Germline V CDR1 and CDR2: MNHNS, SASEGT. CDR3 length: 15 residues. The data derive from a study of blood T cells in healthy people across ages. The clonotype comes from an older woman in good health. V and J are TRBV6-1 and TRBJ2-5; 7 bases line up with TRBD1. Sequenced: blood. The CDR3 is CASSVLDRSQETQYF. The CDR3 DNA reads as TGTGCCAGCAGTGTTTTGGACAGGTCACAAGAGACCCAGTACTTC.